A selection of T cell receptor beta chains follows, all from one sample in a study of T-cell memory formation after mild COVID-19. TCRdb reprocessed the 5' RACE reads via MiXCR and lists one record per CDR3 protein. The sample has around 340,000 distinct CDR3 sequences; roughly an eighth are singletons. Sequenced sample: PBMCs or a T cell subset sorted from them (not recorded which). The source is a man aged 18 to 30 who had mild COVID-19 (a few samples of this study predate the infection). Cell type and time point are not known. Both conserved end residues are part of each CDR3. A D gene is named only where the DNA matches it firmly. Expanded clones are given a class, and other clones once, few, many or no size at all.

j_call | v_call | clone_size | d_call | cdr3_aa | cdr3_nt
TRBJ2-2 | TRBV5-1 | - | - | CASSFSDHNTGELFF | TGCGCCAGCAGCTTTTCAGACCACAACACCGGGGAGCTGTTTTTT
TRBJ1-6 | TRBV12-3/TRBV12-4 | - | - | CASSRGGTNSPLHF | TGTGCCAGCAGCCGAGGGGGGACTAATTCACCCCTCCACTTT
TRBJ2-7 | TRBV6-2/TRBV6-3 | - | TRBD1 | CASSDRPGQGLYEQYF | TGTGCCAGCAGTGACCGACCGGGACAGGGGTTGTACGAGCAGTACTTC
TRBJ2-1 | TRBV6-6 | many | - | CASSYPGAGSSGEQFF | TGTGCCAGCAGTTACCCCGGGGCGGGCTCTTCGGGTGAGCAGTTCTTC
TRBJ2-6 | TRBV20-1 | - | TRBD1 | CSAKQGARSGANVLTF | TGCAGTGCGAAACAGGGGGCTCGCTCTGGGGCCAACGTCCTGACTTTC
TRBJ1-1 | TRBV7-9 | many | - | CASSRWTDTEAFF | TGTGCCAGCAGCCGTTGGACAGACACTGAAGCTTTCTTT
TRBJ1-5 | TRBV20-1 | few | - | CSGRDRNQPQHF | TGCAGTGGCCGGGATCGGAATCAGCCCCAGCATTTT
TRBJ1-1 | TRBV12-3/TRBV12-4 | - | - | CASRGRNTEAFF | TGTGCCAGCAGGGGGAGGAACACTGAAGCTTTCTTT
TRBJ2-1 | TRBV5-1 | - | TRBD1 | CASSLADRGYRNEQFF | TGCGCCAGCAGCTTGGCGGACAGGGGGTACCGCAATGAGCAGTTCTTC
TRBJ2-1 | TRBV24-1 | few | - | CATSDSRVREQFF | TGTGCCACCAGTGATTCTAGGGTACGGGAGCAGTTCTTC
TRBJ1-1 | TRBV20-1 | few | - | CSARESRGNAEAFF | TGCAGTGCTAGAGAGAGTAGGGGTAACGCTGAAGCTTTCTTT
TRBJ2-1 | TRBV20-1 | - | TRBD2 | CSAGLAGGSEQFF | TGCAGTGCTGGACTAGCGGGGGGAAGTGAGCAGTTCTTC
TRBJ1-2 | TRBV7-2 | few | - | CASSPRADYGYTF | TGTGCCAGCAGCCCCAGGGCGGACTATGGCTACACCTTC
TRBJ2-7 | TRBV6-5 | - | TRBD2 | CASTRLAGGAYEQYF | TGTGCCAGCACCCGCCTAGCGGGGGGCGCCTACGAGCAGTACTTC
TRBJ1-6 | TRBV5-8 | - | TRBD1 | CATRPHGQGVSPLHF | TGTGCCACCAGGCCCCATGGACAGGGGGTTTCACCCCTCCACTTT
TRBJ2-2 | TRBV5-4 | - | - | CASSLAITGELFF | TGTGCCAGCAGCTTGGCCATCACCGGGGAGCTGTTTTTT